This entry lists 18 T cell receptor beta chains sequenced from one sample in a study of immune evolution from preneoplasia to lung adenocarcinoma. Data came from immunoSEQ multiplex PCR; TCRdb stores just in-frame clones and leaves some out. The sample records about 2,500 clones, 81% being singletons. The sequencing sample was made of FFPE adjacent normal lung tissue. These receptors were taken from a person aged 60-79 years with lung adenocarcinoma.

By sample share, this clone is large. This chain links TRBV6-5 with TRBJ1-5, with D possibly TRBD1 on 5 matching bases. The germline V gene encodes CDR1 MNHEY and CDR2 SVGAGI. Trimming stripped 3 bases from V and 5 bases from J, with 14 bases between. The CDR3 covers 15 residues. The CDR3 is CASSYSGSGDQPQHF. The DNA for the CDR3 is TGTGCCAGCAGTTATTCAGGGAGTGGGGATCAGCCCCAGCATTTT.

CDR3 amino acids: CASSPRNQRFDEQFF. The DNA for the CDR3 is TGTGCCAGCTCACCCCGAAACCAACGGTTCGATGAGCAGTTCTTC. This rearrangement joins TRBV18 to TRBJ2-1; no definite D call. Trimming took off 3 bases at V and 8 bases at J, with 17 bases between the two ends. Germline CDR1 is KGHSH and CDR2 is LQKENI. The CDR3 consists of 15 residues.

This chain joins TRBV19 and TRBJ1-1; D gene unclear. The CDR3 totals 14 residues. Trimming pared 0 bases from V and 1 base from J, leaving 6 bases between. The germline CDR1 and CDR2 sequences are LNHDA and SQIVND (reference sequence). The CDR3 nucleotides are TGTGCCAGTAGTATAGATCTGGAGAACACTGAAGCTTTCTTT. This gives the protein CASSIDLENTEAFF. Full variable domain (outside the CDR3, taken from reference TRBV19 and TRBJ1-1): DGGITQSPKYLFRKEGQNVTLSCEQNLNHDAMYWYRQDPGQGLRLIYYSQIVNDFQKGDIAEGYSVSREKKESFPLTVTSAQKNPTAFYLCASSIDLENTEAFFGQGTRLTVV.

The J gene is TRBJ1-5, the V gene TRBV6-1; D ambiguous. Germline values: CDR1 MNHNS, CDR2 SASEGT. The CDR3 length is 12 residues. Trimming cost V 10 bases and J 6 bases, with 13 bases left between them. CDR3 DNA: TGTGCCACTCTGGACCCGGGTCAGCCCCAGCATTTT. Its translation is CATLDPGQPQHF.

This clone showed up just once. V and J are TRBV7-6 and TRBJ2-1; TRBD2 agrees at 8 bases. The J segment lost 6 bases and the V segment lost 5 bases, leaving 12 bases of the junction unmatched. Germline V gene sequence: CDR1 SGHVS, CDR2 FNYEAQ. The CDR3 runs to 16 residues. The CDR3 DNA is TGTGCCAGCAGCGCGTCATCAGCGGGAGTCGGCAATGAGCAGTTCTTC. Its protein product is CASSASSAGVGNEQFF.

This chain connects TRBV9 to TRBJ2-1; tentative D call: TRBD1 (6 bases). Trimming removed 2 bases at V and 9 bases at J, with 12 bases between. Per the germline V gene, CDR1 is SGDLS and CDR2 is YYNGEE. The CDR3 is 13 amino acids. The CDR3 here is CASSVVQGSEQFF. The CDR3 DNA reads TGTGCCAGCAGCGTGGTACAGGGAAGTGAGCAGTTCTTC.

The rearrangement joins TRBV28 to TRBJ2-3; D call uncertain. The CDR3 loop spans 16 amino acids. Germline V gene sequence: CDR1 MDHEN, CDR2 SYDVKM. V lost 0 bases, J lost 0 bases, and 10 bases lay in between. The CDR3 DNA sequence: TGTGCCAGCAGTTTATGGCGCACTACTAGCACAGATACGCAGTATTTT. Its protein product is CASSLWRTTSTDTQYF.

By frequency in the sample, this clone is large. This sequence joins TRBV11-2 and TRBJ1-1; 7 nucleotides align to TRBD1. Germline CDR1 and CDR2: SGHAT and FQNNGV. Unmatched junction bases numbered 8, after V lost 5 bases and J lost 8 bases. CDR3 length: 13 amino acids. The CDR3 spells CASSTRGGQEAFF. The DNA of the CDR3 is TGTGCCAGCAGCACTCGAGGGGGACAGGAAGCTTTCTTT.

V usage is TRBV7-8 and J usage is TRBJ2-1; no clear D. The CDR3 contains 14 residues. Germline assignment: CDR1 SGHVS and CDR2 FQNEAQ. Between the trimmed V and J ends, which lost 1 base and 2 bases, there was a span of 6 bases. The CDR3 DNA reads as TGTGCCAGCAGCTTAGACTTGGCCTACAATGAGCAGTTCTTC. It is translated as CASSLDLAYNEQFF.

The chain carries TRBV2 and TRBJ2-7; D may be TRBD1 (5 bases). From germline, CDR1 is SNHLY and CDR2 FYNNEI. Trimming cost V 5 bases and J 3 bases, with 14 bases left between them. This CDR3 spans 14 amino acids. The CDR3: CASSSLDRNYEQYF. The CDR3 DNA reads TGTGCCAGCAGTTCCCTCGACAGAAACTACGAGCAGTACTTC. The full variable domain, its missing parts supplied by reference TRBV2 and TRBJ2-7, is EPEVTQTPSHQVTQMGQEVILRCVPISNHLYFYWYRQILGQKVEFLVSFYNNEISEKSEIFDDQFSVERPDGSNFTLKIRSTKLEDSAMYFCASSSLDRNYEQYFGPGTRLTVT.

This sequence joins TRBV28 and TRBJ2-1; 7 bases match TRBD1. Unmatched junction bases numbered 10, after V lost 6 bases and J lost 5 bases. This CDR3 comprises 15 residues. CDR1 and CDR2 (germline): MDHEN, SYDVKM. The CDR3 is CASRTYGTENNEQFF. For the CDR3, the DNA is TGTGCCAGCAGAACCTACGGGACAGAGAACAATGAGCAGTTCTTC.

CDR3 amino acids: CAISTTGGENEQFF. The CDR3 DNA follows: TGTGCCATCAGCACAACCGGGGGTGAAAATGAGCAGTTCTTC. The rearrangement joins TRBV10-3 to TRBJ2-1, with a weak D call TRBD2 (6 bases). CDR3 size: 14 residues. Trimming removed 6 bases at V and 7 bases at J, with 16 bases between. In germline, CDR1 is ENHRY, CDR2 SYGVKD.

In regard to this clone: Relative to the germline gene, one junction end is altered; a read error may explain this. CDR3 region: CSSSFTGYEQYF. CDR3 nucleotides: TGCTCCAGCAGCTTCACAGGTTACGAGCAGTACTTC. The chain couples TRBV5-1 to TRBJ2-7, with D possibly TRBD1 on 5 matching bases. The CDR3 spans 12 residues. Germline assignment: CDR1 SGHRS and CDR2 YFSETQ.

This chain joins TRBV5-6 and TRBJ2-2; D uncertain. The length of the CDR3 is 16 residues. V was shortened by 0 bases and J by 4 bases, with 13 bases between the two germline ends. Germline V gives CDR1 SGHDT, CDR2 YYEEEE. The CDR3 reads CASSLADAHLTGELFF. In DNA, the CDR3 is TGTGCCAGCAGCTTGGCCGATGCACACCTCACCGGGGAGCTGTTTTTT.

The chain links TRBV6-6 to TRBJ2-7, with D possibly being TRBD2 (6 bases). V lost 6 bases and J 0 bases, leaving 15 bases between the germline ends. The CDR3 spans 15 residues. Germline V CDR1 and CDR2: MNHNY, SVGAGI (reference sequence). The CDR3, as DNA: TGTGCCAGCAGCTTAGCTGGGGGGAGCTCCTACGAGCAGTACTTC. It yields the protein CASSLAGGSSYEQYF.

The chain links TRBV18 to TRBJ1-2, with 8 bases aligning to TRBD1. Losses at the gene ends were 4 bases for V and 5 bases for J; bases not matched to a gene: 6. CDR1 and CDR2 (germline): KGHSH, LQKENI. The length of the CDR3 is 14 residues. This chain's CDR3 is CASSQDRVGYGYTF. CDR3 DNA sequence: TGTGCCAGCTCACAGGACAGGGTTGGGTATGGCTACACCTTC.

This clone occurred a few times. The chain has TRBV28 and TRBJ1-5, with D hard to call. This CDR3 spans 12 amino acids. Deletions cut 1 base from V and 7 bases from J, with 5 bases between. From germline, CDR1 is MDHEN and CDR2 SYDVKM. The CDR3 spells CASSLLGQPQHF. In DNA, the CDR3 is TGTGCCAGCAGTTTATTAGGCCAGCCCCAGCATTTT.

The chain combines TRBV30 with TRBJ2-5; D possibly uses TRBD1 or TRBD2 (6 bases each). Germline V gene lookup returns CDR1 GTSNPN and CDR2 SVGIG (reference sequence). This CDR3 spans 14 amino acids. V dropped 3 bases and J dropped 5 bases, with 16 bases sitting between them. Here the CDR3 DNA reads TGTGCCTGGAGAGAGCGTTTGGGGGGCGAGACCCAGTACTTC. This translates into CAWRERLGGETQYF.